Included here is one T cell receptor beta chain sequence, with context. The CDR3 is 15 amino acids. Germline loops: CDR1 SGDLS, CDR2 YYNGEE. Unmatched junction bases numbered 5, after V lost 8 bases and J lost 0 bases. In the source study's methods: Scientists estimated how many nucleated cells there were by amplifying reference gene primers. Sequencing was performed with immunoSEQ multiplex PCR; in TCRdb, only in-frame clones are kept and a portion is missing. V and J calls plus clone size are reproduced from that table; the DNA served to infer D and trimming. The sample includes 360,000 or so clones, around 87% of them seen just once. The record originates from a study of blood T cell repertoires in COVID-19. Background on the study: Sites in the United States, Italy and Spain provided acute and convalescent COVID-19 samples.

This clonotype originated in a man aged 18-30 years with active or convalescent COVID-19. Sequencing used peripheral blood. The rearrangement uses TRBV9 and TRBJ2-2, with 9 bases matching TRBD1. CDR3 bases: TGTGCCAGGGCCGGGACAGGGTCGAACACCGGGGAGCTGTTTTTT. As protein: CARAGTGSNTGELFF.